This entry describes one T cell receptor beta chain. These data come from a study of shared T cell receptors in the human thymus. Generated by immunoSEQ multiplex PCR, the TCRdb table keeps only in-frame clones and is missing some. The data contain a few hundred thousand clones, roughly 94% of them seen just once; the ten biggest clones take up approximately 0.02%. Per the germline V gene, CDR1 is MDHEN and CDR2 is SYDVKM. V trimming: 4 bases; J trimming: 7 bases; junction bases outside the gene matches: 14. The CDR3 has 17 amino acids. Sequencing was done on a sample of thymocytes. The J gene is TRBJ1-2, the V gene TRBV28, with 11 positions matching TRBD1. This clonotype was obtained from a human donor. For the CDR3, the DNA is TGTGCCAGCAGTTCACTAGGGGCGGGACAGGGGGTTGCTGGCTACACCTTC. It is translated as CASSSLGAGQGVAGYTF.